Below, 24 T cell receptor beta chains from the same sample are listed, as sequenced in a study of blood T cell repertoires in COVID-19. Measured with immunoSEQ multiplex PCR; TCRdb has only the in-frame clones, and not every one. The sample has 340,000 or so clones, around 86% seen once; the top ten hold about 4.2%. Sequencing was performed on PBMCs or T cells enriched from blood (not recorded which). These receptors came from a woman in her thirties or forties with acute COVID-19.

The chain's CDR3 is CASSLFSAGLTDTQYF. CDR3 coding DNA: TGTGCCAGCAGTTTATTTAGTGCGGGACTCACAGATACGCAGTATTTT. This chain links TRBV28 with TRBJ2-3; D possibly corresponds to TRBD2 (6 bases). The CDR3 covers 16 residues. V lost 1 base, J lost 2 bases, and 13 bases lay in between. CDR1 and CDR2 (germline): MDHEN, SYDVKM.

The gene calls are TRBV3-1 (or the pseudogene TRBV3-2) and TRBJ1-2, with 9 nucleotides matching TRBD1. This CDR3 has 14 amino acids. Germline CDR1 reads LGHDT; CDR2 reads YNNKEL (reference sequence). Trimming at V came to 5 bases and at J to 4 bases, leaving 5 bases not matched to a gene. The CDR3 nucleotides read TGTGCCAGCAGCGGACAGGGGCTCTTCTATGGCTACACCTTC. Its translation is CASSGQGLFYGYTF.

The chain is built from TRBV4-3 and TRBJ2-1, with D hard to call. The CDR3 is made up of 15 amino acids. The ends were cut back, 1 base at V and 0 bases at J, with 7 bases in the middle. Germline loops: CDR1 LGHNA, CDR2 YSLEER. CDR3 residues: CASSQASSSYNEQFF. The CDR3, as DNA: TGCGCCAGCAGCCAAGCCTCTTCCTCCTACAATGAGCAGTTCTTC.

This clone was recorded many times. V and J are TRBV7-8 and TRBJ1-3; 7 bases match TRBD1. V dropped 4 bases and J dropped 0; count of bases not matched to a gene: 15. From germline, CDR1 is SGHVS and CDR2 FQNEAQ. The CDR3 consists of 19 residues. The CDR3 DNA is TGTGCCAGCAGCTACCGAAAAAATGGACAGGCTAGCTCTGGAAACACCATATATTTT. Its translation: CASSYRKNGQASSGNTIYF.

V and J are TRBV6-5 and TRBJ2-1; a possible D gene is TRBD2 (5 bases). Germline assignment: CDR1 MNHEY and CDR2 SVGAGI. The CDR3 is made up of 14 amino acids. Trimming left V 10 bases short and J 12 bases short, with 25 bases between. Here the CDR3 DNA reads TGTGCCACCCTCGGACTTGATTCTACAATGAGGCAGTTCTTC. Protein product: CATLGLDSTMRQFF.

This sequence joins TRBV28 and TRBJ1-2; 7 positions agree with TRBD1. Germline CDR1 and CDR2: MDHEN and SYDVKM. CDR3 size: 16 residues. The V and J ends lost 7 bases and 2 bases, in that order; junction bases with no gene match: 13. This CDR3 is CASTPLPSTGNYGYTF. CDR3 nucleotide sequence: TGTGCCAGCACCCCTCTACCGTCGACAGGGAACTATGGCTACACCTTC.

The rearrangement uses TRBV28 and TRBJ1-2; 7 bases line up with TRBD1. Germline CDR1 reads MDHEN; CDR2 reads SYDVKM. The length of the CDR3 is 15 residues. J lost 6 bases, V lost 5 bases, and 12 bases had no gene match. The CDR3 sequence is CASSPRGSIYNGYTF. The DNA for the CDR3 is TGTGCCAGCAGTCCCAGGGGGTCCATTTACAATGGCTACACCTTC.

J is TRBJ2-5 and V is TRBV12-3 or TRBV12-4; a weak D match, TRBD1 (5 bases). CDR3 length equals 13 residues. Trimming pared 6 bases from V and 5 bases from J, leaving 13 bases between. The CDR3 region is CASRKGPVETQYF. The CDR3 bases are TGTGCCAGCAGGAAGGGGCCAGTTGAGACCCAGTACTTC.

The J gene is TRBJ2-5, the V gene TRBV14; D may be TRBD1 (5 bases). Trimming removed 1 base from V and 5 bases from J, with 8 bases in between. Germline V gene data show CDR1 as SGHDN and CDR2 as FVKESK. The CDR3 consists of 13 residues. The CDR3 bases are TGTGCCAGCAGCCAAGCAGGGCAGGAGACCCAGTACTTC. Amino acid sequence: CASSQAGQETQYF.

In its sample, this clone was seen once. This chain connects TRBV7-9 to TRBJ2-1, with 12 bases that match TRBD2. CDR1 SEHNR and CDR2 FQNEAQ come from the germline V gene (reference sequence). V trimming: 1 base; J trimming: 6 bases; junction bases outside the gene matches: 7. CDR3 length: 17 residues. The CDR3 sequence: CASSLGSLAGGRNEQFF. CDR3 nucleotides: TGTGCCAGCAGCTTAGGAAGTCTAGCGGGGGGGCGCAATGAGCAGTTCTTC.

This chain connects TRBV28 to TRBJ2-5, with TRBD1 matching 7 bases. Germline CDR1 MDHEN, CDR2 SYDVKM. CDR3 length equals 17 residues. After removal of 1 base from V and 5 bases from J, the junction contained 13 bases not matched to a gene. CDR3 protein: CASSLYLSRGQGETQYF. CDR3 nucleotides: TGTGCCAGCAGTTTATACTTGTCGAGGGGGCAGGGGGAGACCCAGTACTTC. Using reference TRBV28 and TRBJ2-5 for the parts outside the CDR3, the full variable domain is DVKVTQSSRYLVKRTGEKVFLECVQDMDHENMFWYRQDPGLGLRLIYFSYDVKMKEKGDIPEGYSVSREKKERFSLILESASTNQTSMYLCASSLYLSRGQGETQYFGPGTRLLVL.

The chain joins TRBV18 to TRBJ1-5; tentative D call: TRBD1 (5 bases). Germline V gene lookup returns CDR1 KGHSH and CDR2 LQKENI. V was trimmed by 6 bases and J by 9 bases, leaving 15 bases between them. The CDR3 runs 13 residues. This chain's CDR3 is CASSQGLLGPQHF. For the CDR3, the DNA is TGTGCCAGCTCCCAGGGACTCCTCGGGCCCCAGCATTTT.

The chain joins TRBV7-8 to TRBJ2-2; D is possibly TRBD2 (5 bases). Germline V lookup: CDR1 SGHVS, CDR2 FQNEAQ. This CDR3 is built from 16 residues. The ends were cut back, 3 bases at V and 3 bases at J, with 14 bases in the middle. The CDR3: CASSLIPGLYTGELFF. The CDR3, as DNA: TGTGCCAGCAGCTTGATTCCTGGACTGTACACCGGGGAGCTGTTTTTT. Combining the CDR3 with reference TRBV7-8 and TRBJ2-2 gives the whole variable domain GAGVSQSPRYKVAKRGQDVALRCDPISGHVSLFWYQQALGQGPEFLTYFQNEAQLDKSGLPSDRFFAERPEGSVSTLKIQRTQQEDSAVYLCASSLIPGLYTGELFFGEGSRLTVL.

CDR3 bases: TGTGCCATCAACAGGGGAAACACCGGGGAGCTGTTTTTT. Its protein is CAINRGNTGELFF. V usage is TRBV10-3 and J usage is TRBJ2-2, with TRBD1 matching over 7 bases. The CDR3 is made up of 13 amino acids. V shed 7 bases and J 2 bases; nucleotides not matched to a gene: 1. From germline, CDR1 is ENHRY and CDR2 SYGVKD.

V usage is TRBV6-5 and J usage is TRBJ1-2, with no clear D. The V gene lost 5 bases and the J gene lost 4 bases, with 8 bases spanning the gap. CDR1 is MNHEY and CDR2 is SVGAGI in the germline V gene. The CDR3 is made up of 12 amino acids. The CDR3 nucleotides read TGTGCCAGCAGTCCGGAGTCCTATGGCTACACCTTC. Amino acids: CASSPESYGYTF.

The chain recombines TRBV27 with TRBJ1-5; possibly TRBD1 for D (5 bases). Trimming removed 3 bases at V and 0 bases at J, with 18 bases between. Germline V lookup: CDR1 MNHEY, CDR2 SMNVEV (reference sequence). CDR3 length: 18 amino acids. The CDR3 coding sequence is TGTGCCAGCAGTTTGATCCGGCCGGGGGGTTCTAGCAATCAGCCCCAGCATTTT. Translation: CASSLIRPGGSSNQPQHF.

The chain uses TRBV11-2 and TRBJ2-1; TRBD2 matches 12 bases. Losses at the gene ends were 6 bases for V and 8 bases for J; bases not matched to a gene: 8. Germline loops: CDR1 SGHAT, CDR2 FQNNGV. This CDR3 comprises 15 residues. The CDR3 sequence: CASRPLAGGRDEQFF. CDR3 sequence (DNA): TGTGCCAGCAGACCCCTAGCGGGAGGGCGGGATGAGCAGTTCTTC.

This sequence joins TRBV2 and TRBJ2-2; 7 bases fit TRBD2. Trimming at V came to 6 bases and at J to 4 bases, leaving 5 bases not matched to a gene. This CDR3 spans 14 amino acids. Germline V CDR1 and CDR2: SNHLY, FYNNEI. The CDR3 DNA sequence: TGTGCCAGCAGGACGGGAGGACCCACCGGGGAGCTGTTTTTT. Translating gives CASRTGGPTGELFF.

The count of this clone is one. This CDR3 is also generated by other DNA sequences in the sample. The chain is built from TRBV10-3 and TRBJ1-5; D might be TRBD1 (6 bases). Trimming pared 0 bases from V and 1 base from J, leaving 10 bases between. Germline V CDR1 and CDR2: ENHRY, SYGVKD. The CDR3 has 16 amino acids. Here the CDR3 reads CAISESGQGSNQPQHF. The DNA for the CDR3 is TGTGCCATCAGTGAGTCGGGCCAGGGGAGCAATCAGCCCCAGCATTTT.

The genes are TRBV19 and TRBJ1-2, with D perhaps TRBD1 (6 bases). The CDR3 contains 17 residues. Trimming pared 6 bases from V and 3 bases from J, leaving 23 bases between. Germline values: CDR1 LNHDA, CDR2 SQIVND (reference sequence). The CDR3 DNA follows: TGTGCCAGTAGCGGGGACACCAGGCTGTCAGTTGACTATGGCTACACCTTC. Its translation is CASSGDTRLSVDYGYTF.

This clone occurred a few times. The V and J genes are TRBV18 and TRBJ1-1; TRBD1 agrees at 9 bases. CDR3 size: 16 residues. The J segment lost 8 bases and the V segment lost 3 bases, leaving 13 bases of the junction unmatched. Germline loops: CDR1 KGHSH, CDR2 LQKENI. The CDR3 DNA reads TGTGCCAGCTCACCCGGGCAACCGGGACAGGGCCTCGAAGCTTTCTTT. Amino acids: CASSPGQPGQGLEAFF.

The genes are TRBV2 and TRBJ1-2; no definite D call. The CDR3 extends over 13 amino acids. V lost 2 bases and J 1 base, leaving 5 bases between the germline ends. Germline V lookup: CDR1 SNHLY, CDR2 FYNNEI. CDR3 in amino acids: CASSELYNYGYTF. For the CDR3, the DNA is TGTGCCAGCAGTGAACTTTATAACTATGGCTACACCTTC.

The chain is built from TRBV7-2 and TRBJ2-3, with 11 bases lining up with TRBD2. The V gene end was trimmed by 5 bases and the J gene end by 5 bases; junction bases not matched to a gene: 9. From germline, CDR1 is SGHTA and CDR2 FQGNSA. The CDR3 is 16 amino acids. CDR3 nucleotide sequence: TGTGCCAGCAGCCCTAATGGACTAGCGGGTGGAGATACGCAGTATTTT. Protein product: CASSPNGLAGGDTQYF.

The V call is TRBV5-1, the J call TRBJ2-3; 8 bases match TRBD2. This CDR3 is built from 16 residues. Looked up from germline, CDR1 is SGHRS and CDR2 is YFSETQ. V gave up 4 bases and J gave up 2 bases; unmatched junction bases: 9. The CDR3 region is CASSTKIAGNTDTQYF. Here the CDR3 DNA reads TGCGCCAGCAGCACGAAAATAGCGGGAAACACAGATACGCAGTATTTT.